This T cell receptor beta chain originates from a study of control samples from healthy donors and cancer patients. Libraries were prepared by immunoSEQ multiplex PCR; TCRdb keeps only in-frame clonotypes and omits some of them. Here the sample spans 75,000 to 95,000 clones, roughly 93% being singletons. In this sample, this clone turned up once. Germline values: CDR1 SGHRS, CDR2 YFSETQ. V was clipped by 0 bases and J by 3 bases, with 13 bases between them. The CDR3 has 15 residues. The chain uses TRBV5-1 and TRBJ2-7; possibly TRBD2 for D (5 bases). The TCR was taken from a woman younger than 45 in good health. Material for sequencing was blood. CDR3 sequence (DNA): TGCGCCAGCAGCTTGGAAGTAGCTGGACTCTACGAGCAGTACTTC. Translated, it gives CASSLEVAGLYEQYF.